This T cell receptor beta chain was observed in a study of T cell responses to AZD1222 COVID-19 vaccine. Regarding the study as a whole: Donors were chiefly white British, with a greater number of females, and clonal diversity was perhaps underestimated. Nearly half of spike-specific TCRs reportedly go after variant regions that carry no mutations. The number of AZD1222 recipients seropositive at baseline was only five or six.

Data came from immunoSEQ multiplex PCR; TCRdb stores just in-frame clones and leaves some out. This repertoire shows 83,000 or so clones, about 82% found once; its top ten account for more than 8.5%. The CDR3 totals 17 residues. V was pared by 3 bases and J by 0 bases, with 15 bases between. Germline CDR1 is LNHDA and CDR2 is SQIVND (reference sequence). In regard to this clone: What it binds is unknown.

This TCR was recovered from an adult in good health. Sequenced material: peripheral blood, taken on day 0 of AZD1222 vaccination. The V gene is TRBV19, the J gene TRBJ1-5, with D possibly matching TRBD1 (5 bases). The CDR3 sequence is CASSISGRLYSNQPQHF. The CDR3 region has the DNA TGTGCCAGTAGTATCTCAGGGCGCCTTTATAGCAATCAGCCCCAGCATTTT.